Listed here are 14 T cell receptor beta chains from one sample, sequenced in a study of T cells in Graves' hyperthyroidism and ophthalmopathy. RNA transcripts provided the source from which TCR beta CDR3 regions were amplified. The primer set for the first-round RT-PCR of the TCR CDR3 was HTBI. One entry per CDR3 protein, called by TCRdb with MiXCR from the multiplex PCR reads. The repertoire holds more than 350,000 distinct CDR3 sequences, with about 15% as singletons. Sample: blood. These receptor sequences come from a woman in her sixties with Graves' ophthalmopathy.

This clonotype has a count of ten or more. The CDR3 sequence: CASSPNTRRTDTQYF. CDR3 nucleotides: TGTGCCAGCTCACCGAACACGCGACGAACAGATACGCAGTATTTT. This chain uses TRBV18 with TRBJ2-3, with unresolved D. Germline CDR1 reads KGHSH; CDR2 reads LQKENI. Trimming took off 3 bases at V and 3 bases at J, with 13 bases between the two ends. CDR3 length: 15 amino acids.

The chain links TRBV9 to TRBJ2-7; 10 positions match TRBD2. After removal of 0 bases from V and 6 bases from J, the junction contained 15 bases not matched to a gene. Germline CDR1 is SGDLS and CDR2 is YYNGEE. This CDR3 is 18 amino acids long. The DNA of the CDR3 is TGTGCCAGCAGCGTAGGCCCTATAAGAGCGGGAGGGCCTGGCGAGCAGTACTTC. As protein: CASSVGPIRAGGPGEQYF.

This sequence joins TRBV11-2 and TRBJ1-2; D gene unclear. The CDR3 extends over 14 amino acids. V lost 5 bases and J 0 bases, leaving 10 bases between the germline ends. The V gene's germline CDR1 is SGHAT and CDR2 FQNNGV. The CDR3 is CASSLSMTNYGYTF. The CDR3 DNA is TGTGCCAGCAGCCTATCAATGACTAACTATGGCTACACCTTC. Based on the CDR3 plus reference TRBV11-2 and TRBJ1-2, the full variable domain is EAGVAQSPRYKIIEKRQSVAFWCNPISGHATLYWYQQILGQGPKLLIQFQNNGVVDDSQLPKDRFSAERLKGVDSTLKIQPAKLEDSAVYLCASSLSMTNYGYTFGSGTRLTVV.

The chain joins TRBV20-1 to TRBJ2-7, with TRBD2 matching 7 bases. Germline assignment: CDR1 DFQATT and CDR2 SNEGSKA (reference sequence). The CDR3 is made up of 15 amino acids. V trimming: 0 bases; J trimming: 2 bases; junction bases outside the gene matches: 7. The CDR3 region is CSAREGSGITYEQYF. In DNA form, the CDR3 reads TGCAGTGCTAGAGAAGGGAGCGGGATCACCTACGAGCAGTACTTC.

This clonotype showed up many times. The genes are TRBV28 and TRBJ2-7; 7 bases map to TRBD2. The germline V gene encodes CDR1 MDHEN and CDR2 SYDVKM. CDR3 length: 19 residues. Losses at the gene ends were 2 bases for V and 5 bases for J; bases not matched to a gene: 21. CDR3 in amino acids: CASSLTKRVQAGRIHEQYF. The CDR3 DNA sequence: TGTGCCAGCAGTTTAACCAAGAGGGTTCAAGCCGGGAGGATCCACGAGCAGTACTTC.

This clonotype has ten or more counts. The chain employs TRBV19 and TRBJ2-5, with 7 bases lining up with TRBD1. This CDR3 comprises 15 residues. Germline lookup yields CDR1 LNHDA and CDR2 SQIVND (reference sequence). Trimming took 4 bases from V and 3 from J; bases not matched to a gene: 8. CDR3 nucleotide sequence: TGTGCCAGTAGTACCACACGGACAGGCGAAGAGACCCAGTACTTC. Amino acid sequence: CASSTTRTGEETQYF.

With respect to this clonotype: With a much larger clone just one base away, this may be a read error. The V and J genes are TRBV29-1 and TRBJ2-5, with D possibly being TRBD1 (6 bases). The V end lost 2 bases, the J end lost 7 bases, and 20 bases lay between the germline ends. Germline CDR1 SQVTM, CDR2 ANQGSEA. The CDR3 totals 15 residues. CDR3 in amino acids: CSVESTGRPVGTQYF. CDR3 bases: TGCAGCGTTGAATCCACAGGGCGTCCCGTGGGGACCCAGTACTTC.

This clonotype was seen many times. This chain uses TRBV11-2 with TRBJ2-5, with a tentative D call TRBD1 (6 bases). The CDR3 has 14 residues. V shed 4 bases and J shed 3 bases, with 12 bases lying between them. The germline CDR1 and CDR2 sequences are SGHAT and FQNNGV. Here the CDR3 reads CASSSPRDKETQYF. The CDR3 DNA sequence: TGTGCCAGCAGCTCTCCCCGGGACAAAGAGACCCAGTACTTC.

The rearrangement uses TRBV7-9 and TRBJ2-3; D unresolved. The CDR3 runs to 14 residues. Germline CDR1 and CDR2: SEHNR and FQNEAQ (reference sequence). V lost 5 bases, J lost 3 bases, and 12 bases lay in between. DNA for the CDR3: TGTGCCAGCAGCCAGCTCCCGGATACAGATACGCAGTATTTT. Translating gives CASSQLPDTDTQYF. The variable domain in full, completed from reference TRBV7-9 and TRBJ2-3, reads DTGVSQNPRHKITKRGQNVTFRCDPISEHNRLYWYRQTLGQGPEFLTYFQNEAQLEKSRLLSDRFSAERPKGSFSTLEIQRTEQGDSAMYLCASSQLPDTDTQYFGPGTRLTVL.

This clonotype showed up just once. The gene calls are TRBV6-2 or TRBV6-3 and TRBJ2-2, with TRBD2 identical over 7 bases. The germline V gene encodes CDR1 MNHEY and CDR2 SVGEGT. This CDR3 region has 13 residues. J gave up 4 bases and V 9 bases, and 5 bases lay outside the gene matches. The CDR3 nucleotides are TGTGCCAGTCGACAGCGGGGCACCGGGGAGCTGTTTTTT. Residues: CASRQRGTGELFF.

This clonotype was detected ten times or more. The rearrangement joins TRBV29-1 to TRBJ2-1, with D unclear. From germline, CDR1 is SQVTM and CDR2 ANQGSEA. V lost 4 bases and J 4 bases, leaving 14 bases between the germline ends. CDR3 length: 14 amino acids. CDR3 protein: CSVGNRAEYNEQFF. The CDR3 coding sequence is TGCAGCGTTGGAAATAGGGCCGAGTACAATGAGCAGTTCTTC.

Turning to this clonotype: Just one base apart from a much larger clone, this may be a read error. The chain links TRBV12-3 or TRBV12-4 to TRBJ1-6; TRBD1 matches at 7 bases. The CDR3 has 15 residues. The CDR3 DNA follows: TGTGCCAGCAGCAAACAGGGGTCCTATAATCCACCCCTCCACTTT. It translates to CASSKQGSYNPPLHF.

This clonotype has a handful of counts. The chain joins TRBV24-1 to TRBJ1-2; D is undetermined. V gave up 0 bases and J gave up 6 bases, with 4 bases separating them. This CDR3 contains 12 residues. CDR1 is KGHDR, CDR2 SFDVKD, per germline. This chain's CDR3 is CATSDLQDGYTF. CDR3 DNA: TGTGCCACCAGTGATTTGCAGGATGGCTACACCTTC.

This clonotype has a count of ten or more. The chain is built from TRBV20-1 and TRBJ1-5, with unresolved D. CDR3 size: 15 residues. Germline loops: CDR1 DFQATT, CDR2 SNEGSKA (reference sequence). Trimming shortened V by 1 base and J by 0 bases, and 10 bases separated the two germline ends. Written as DNA, the CDR3 is TGCAGTGCTAGAGGAGCAGACTATAGCAATCAGCCCCAGCATTTT. This gives the protein CSARGADYSNQPQHF.